This T cell receptor beta chain was documented in a study of blood T cell repertoires in COVID-19. As for the study in general: Samples came from the United States, Italy and Spain, spanning acute and convalescent COVID-19.

Repertoires were generated with immunoSEQ multiplex PCR, while TCRdb's copy carries only in-frame clones and drops some. The data hold about 160,000 clones, with roughly 83% observed a single time. The germline V gene has CDR1 LGHNA and CDR2 YNFKEQ. V lost 0 bases, J lost 6 bases, and 10 bases stayed unmatched. CDR3 size: 16 residues. The source is an older woman with acute or convalescent COVID-19. The V gene is TRBV4-2, the J gene TRBJ2-7, with 8 bases aligning to TRBD2. The specimen was peripheral blood. The CDR3 nucleotides are TGTGCCAGCAGCCAAGATCTAACCAGCGGGGGCGGCGAGCAGTACTTC. This encodes CASSQDLTSGGGEQYF.